These 26 T cell receptor beta chains were sequenced from one sample in a study of T-cell memory formation after mild COVID-19. From the 5' RACE reads, TCRdb called clonotypes with MiXCR, one entry per CDR3 protein. The sample includes fewer than 150,000 distinct CDR3 sequences, approximately 17% of them seen just once. The sequencing sample was made of PBMCs or a T cell subset sorted from them (not recorded which). These TCRs come from a man between 18 and 29 years old who had mild COVID-19 (a few samples of this study predate the infection). Cell type and time point are not known.

This clonotype has just a few counts. V is TRBV6-6 and J is TRBJ2-1, with D perhaps TRBD1 (5 bases). CDR1 is MNHNY and CDR2 is SVGAGI in the germline V gene (reference sequence). The CDR3 has 14 residues. V lost 6 bases and J 8 bases, leaving 17 bases between the germline ends. The DNA of the CDR3 is TGTGCCAGCAGCAAAGACAGTACCGTCGATGAGCAGTTCTTC. Its protein is CASSKDSTVDEQFF.

This clonotype was counted a few times. This chain connects TRBV4-3 to TRBJ2-6, with no clear D. Trimming removed 0 bases at V and 0 bases at J, with 6 bases between. This CDR3 has 16 residues. Germline CDR1 reads LGHNA; CDR2 reads YSLEER. The CDR3 coding sequence is TGCGCCAGCAGCCAAGATCCCGACTCTGGGGCCAACGTCCTGACTTTC. It encodes CASSQDPDSGANVLTF.

This chain connects TRBV2 to TRBJ2-5; D perhaps matches TRBD1 (6 bases). The germline V gene has CDR1 SNHLY and CDR2 FYNNEI. The CDR3 has 15 residues. Trimming stripped 8 bases from V and 0 bases from J, with 16 bases between. The CDR3 bases are TGTGCCAGCGGTAGAGGGGGAACAGACCAAGAGACCCAGTACTTC. Translating it yields CASGRGGTDQETQYF.

A few counts support this clonotype. DNA for the CDR3: TGTGCCAGCAGTGGCGACAGGGGCGCTTACAATGAGCAGTTCTTC. Its protein is CASSGDRGAYNEQFF. The genes are TRBV25-1 and TRBJ2-1, with 8 bases fitting TRBD1. Germline trimming cut 4 bases from V and 4 bases from J; bases unmatched to any gene: 6. Germline CDR1 MGHDK, CDR2 SYGVNS. This CDR3 contains 15 residues.

This clonotype was recorded a few times. This chain uses TRBV7-2 with TRBJ1-2, with 7 bases that match TRBD1. V shed 5 bases, J shed 4 bases, and the junction held 10 bases outside the gene matches. This CDR3 spans 15 amino acids. CDR1 and CDR2 (germline): SGHTA, FQGNSA. CDR3 sequence (DNA): TGTGCCAGCAGCAGCCGCAGGGGGTCGGTCTATGGCTACACCTTC. It encodes CASSSRRGSVYGYTF.

CDR3 sequence reads: CASSISYGTDTQYF. CDR3 coding DNA: TGTGCCAGCAGTATAAGCTATGGCACAGATACGCAGTATTTT. The rearrangement links TRBV7-2 to TRBJ2-3, with D unresolved. In germline, CDR1 is SGHTA, CDR2 FQGNSA. The CDR3 is 14 residues long. The ends were cut back, 6 bases at V and 1 base at J, with 11 bases in the middle.

This chain links TRBV12-3 or TRBV12-4 with TRBJ2-5, with 7 bases aligning to TRBD2. The CDR3 is 14 amino acids. Trimming cost V 6 bases and J 2 bases; bases outside gene matches: 6. The CDR3 protein is CASRLAAVQETQYF. CDR3 nucleotide sequence: TGTGCCAGCAGGCTAGCGGCAGTTCAAGAGACCCAGTACTTC.

This clonotype was counted between two and nine times. The chain combines TRBV7-2 with TRBJ2-3, with D possibly matching TRBD1 (6 bases). This CDR3 has 14 residues. V lost 4 bases and J 1 base, leaving 9 bases between the germline ends. Per the germline V gene, CDR1 is SGHTA and CDR2 is FQGNSA. CDR3 protein: CASSSRQGTDTQYF. CDR3 DNA: TGTGCCAGCAGCTCACGACAGGGCACAGATACGCAGTATTTT.

This clonotype was counted a few times. The chain is built from TRBV7-6 and TRBJ1-1, with unresolved D. Trimming shortened V by 5 bases and J by 11 bases, and 12 bases separated the two germline ends. In germline, CDR1 is SGHVS, CDR2 FNYEAQ. The CDR3 is made up of 11 amino acids. The CDR3 DNA reads as TGTGCCAGCAGCCACAGCCTGGGGGCTTTCTTT. This encodes CASSHSLGAFF.

This clonotype has a handful of counts. V gene TRBV7-9 combines with J gene TRBJ1-4, with unresolved D. This CDR3 contains 13 residues. The V and J ends lost 3 bases and 8 bases respectively, with 10 bases between them. Germline V gene lookup returns CDR1 SEHNR and CDR2 FQNEAQ (reference sequence). The CDR3, as DNA: TGTGCCAGCAGCTTCATAGGTCGGGAAAAACTGTTTTTT. Protein: CASSFIGREKLFF.

The rearrangement uses TRBV6-2 or TRBV6-3 and TRBJ2-7, with D perhaps matching TRBD1 or TRBD2 (5 bases each). The germline V and J ends were trimmed by 5 bases and 3 bases, with 11 bases remaining between them. Germline V CDR1 and CDR2: MNHEY, SVGEGT. The CDR3 is 13 amino acids. The CDR3 region is CASSRDGFYEQYV. In DNA form, the CDR3 reads TGTGCCAGCAGTCGGGACGGCTTCTACGAGCAGTACGTC.

This clonotype was seen more than once but under ten times. The chain carries TRBV5-1 and TRBJ2-1; the match to TRBD2 covers 7 bases. CDR3 size: 16 residues. With 2 bases clipped from V and 0 bases from J, the junction kept 5 bases outside the gene matches. CDR1 and CDR2 (germline): SGHRS, YFSETQ. This chain's CDR3 is CASSFQGLGSYNEQFF. The CDR3 bases are TGCGCCAGCAGCTTCCAAGGACTAGGCTCCTACAATGAGCAGTTCTTC.

This clonotype was counted between two and nine times. The V and J genes are TRBV3-1 and TRBJ2-3; D is uncertain. V shed 5 bases and J shed 0 bases, with 6 bases lying between them. The germline CDR1 and CDR2 sequences are LGHDT and YNNKEL (reference sequence). The CDR3 runs to 13 residues. CDR3 sequence reads: CASSSTSTDTQYF. DNA for the CDR3: TGTGCCAGCAGCTCGACTAGCACAGATACGCAGTATTTT.

The J gene is TRBJ2-7, the V gene TRBV28, with 7 bases aligning to TRBD1. The CDR3 has 14 amino acids. Germline CDR1 MDHEN, CDR2 SYDVKM. V shed 4 bases, J shed 3 bases, and the junction held 6 bases outside the gene matches. CDR3 nucleotides: TGTGCCAGCAGTTCACAGGGGCGTCACTACGAGCAGTACGTC. It encodes CASSSQGRHYEQYV.

This clonotype was seen more than once but under ten times. The chain couples TRBV20-1 to TRBJ2-5, with 7 bases fitting TRBD1. This CDR3 is 15 amino acids long. V shed 0 bases, J shed 2 bases, and the junction held 6 bases outside the gene matches. The germline V gene has CDR1 DFQATT and CDR2 SNEGSKA (reference sequence). As DNA, the CDR3 is TGCAGTGCTAGAGAGCTGGCCAGGGGGCAAGAGACCCAGTACTTC. Residues: CSARELARGQETQYF.

The table lists this clonotype with a few counts. The chain has TRBV5-1 and TRBJ2-7; 7 nucleotides line up with TRBD1. The germline V gene has CDR1 SGHRS and CDR2 YFSETQ. This CDR3 comprises 13 residues. The J segment lost 2 bases and the V segment lost 5 bases, leaving 4 bases of the junction unmatched. Here the CDR3 reads CASRLGTAYEQYF. The CDR3 DNA reads TGCGCCAGCAGACTAGGGACAGCCTACGAGCAGTACTTC.

This clonotype was counted a few times. The rearrangement joins TRBV11-2 to TRBJ2-3; D possibly corresponds to TRBD1 (6 bases). There are 13 residues in the CDR3. With 4 bases removed from V and 9 bases from J, the gap between germline ends came to 14 bases. Germline V gene sequence: CDR1 SGHAT, CDR2 FQNNGV. DNA of the CDR3: TGTGCCAGCAGCTGGAACAGGGCCACGACGCAGTATTTT. Translation gives CASSWNRATTQYF.

This clonotype came up a few times. The rearrangement uses TRBV4-2 and TRBJ1-3, with 7 bases matching TRBD1. The CDR3 totals 16 residues. V lost 4 bases to trimming and J lost 4 bases; unmatched junction nucleotides: 10. Germline assignment: CDR1 LGHNA and CDR2 YNFKEQ. The DNA for the CDR3 is TGTGCCAGCAGCCGTCAACTGACAGGGCTCGGAAACACCATATATTTT. Translated, it gives CASSRQLTGLGNTIYF.

This clonotype was observed a few times. For the CDR3, the DNA is TGCAGCGTTGGCGGGGAGGATCAGCCCCAGCATTTT. This sequence encodes CSVGGEDQPQHF. This sequence joins TRBV29-1 and TRBJ1-5; no clear D gene. This CDR3 has 12 residues. Trimming shortened V by 4 bases and J by 5 bases, and 9 bases separated the two germline ends. The germline V gene has CDR1 SQVTM and CDR2 ANQGSEA.

This clonotype has more than one count but fewer than ten. The chain employs TRBV6-5 and TRBJ2-7; D remains unclear. Germline V gene lookup returns CDR1 MNHEY and CDR2 SVGAGI. The CDR3 runs 11 residues. Between the trimmed V and J ends, which lost 1 base and 7 bases, there was a span of 5 bases. The CDR3 DNA follows: TGTGCCAGCAGTTACTTCGAGGAGCAGTACTTC. Translating it yields CASSYFEEQYF.

This clonotype occurred a few times. The chain recombines TRBV20-1 with TRBJ2-3; 10 bases fit TRBD1. Per the germline V gene, CDR1 is DFQATT and CDR2 is SNEGSKA (reference sequence). The ends lost 8 bases at V and 6 bases at J; junction bases unmatched: 8. The CDR3 runs to 13 residues. The DNA for the CDR3 is TGCAGTTCAGGGACAGGGGTTCCCGATACGCAGTATTTT. It is translated as CSSGTGVPDTQYF.

CDR3 coding DNA: TGTGCCAGCCGGGACAGGGGAAATAAACTGTTTTTT. This sequence encodes CASRDRGNKLFF. This rearrangement joins TRBV6-5 to TRBJ1-4; 10 nucleotides align to TRBD1. Trimming cost V 8 bases and J 11 bases; bases outside gene matches: 5. The CDR3 sequence is 12 residues long. Germline V gene data show CDR1 as MNHEY and CDR2 as SVGAGI.

V is TRBV2 and J is TRBJ2-5; D is possibly TRBD1 (5 bases). The V gene lost 7 bases and the J gene lost 5 bases, with 20 bases spanning the gap. Germline lookup yields CDR1 SNHLY and CDR2 FYNNEI. The CDR3 spans 15 residues. CDR3 protein: CASTQSAGQGETQYF. CDR3 DNA: TGTGCCAGCACCCAATCGGCAGGGCAAGGCGAGACCCAGTACTTC.

This rearrangement joins TRBV4-3 to TRBJ2-2, with a possible D match to TRBD2 (6 bases). Germline V lookup: CDR1 LGHNA, CDR2 YSLEER. The CDR3 consists of 14 residues. The germline V and J ends were trimmed by 1 base and 7 bases, with 10 bases remaining between them. The CDR3 spells CASSQVEGVGELFF. CDR3 coding DNA: TGCGCCAGCAGCCAAGTGGAGGGAGTCGGGGAGCTGTTTTTT.

This clonotype was seen ten or more times. V and J are TRBV6-5 and TRBJ2-7; D is perhaps TRBD2 (5 bases). V lost 7 bases and J 0 bases, leaving 13 bases between the germline ends. CDR3 length: 14 amino acids. Per the germline V gene, CDR1 is MNHEY and CDR2 is SVGAGI. CDR3 protein: CASTTGGTSYEQYF. In DNA form, the CDR3 reads TGTGCCAGCACCACTGGAGGAACCTCCTACGAGCAGTACTTC.

This clonotype was detected a few times. The V gene is TRBV9, the J gene TRBJ2-5; unclear D gene. Trimming took 0 bases from V and 4 from J, leaving 10 bases between them. Germline V gene data show CDR1 as SGDLS and CDR2 as YYNGEE. This CDR3 spans 14 amino acids. CDR3 amino acids: CASSVGVGRETQYF. The CDR3 region has the DNA TGTGCCAGCAGCGTAGGTGTAGGCCGAGAGACCCAGTACTTC.